Listed below are T cell receptor beta chains from one sample, sequenced in a study of cytomegalovirus exposure and HLA in healthy donors. Assay: immunoSEQ multiplex PCR; the TCRdb copy retains only in-frame clones and omits some. The repertoire consists of 100,000 to 150,000 clones, with around 84% occurring once and the leading ten covering approximately 3.1%. The sample was PBMCs. These TCRs come from a woman aged 18-29 years in good health and CMV-seropositive. Each CDR3 is given with its conserved first and last residue. The D gene is left open where the match is weak. Rows give clone size only sometimes, using once, few, many, or a class for an expanded clone.

J gene: TRBJ1-1
D gene: -
V gene: TRBV2
clone size: -
CDR3 protein: CASLAGQGVFF
CDR3 DNA: TGTGCCAGTTTAGCGGGGCAGGGAGTTTTCTTT

J gene: TRBJ1-1
D gene: -
V gene: TRBV29-1
clone size: -
CDR3 protein: CSVEIQFDTEAFF
CDR3 DNA: TGCAGCGTTGAAATACAGTTCGACACTGAAGCTTTCTTT

J gene: TRBJ1-2
D gene: -
V gene: TRBV7-9
clone size: -
CDR3 protein: CASSLTEVGYTF
CDR3 DNA: TGTGCCAGCAGCTTGACGGAGGTTGGCTACACCTTC

J gene: TRBJ1-6
D gene: TRBD1
V gene: TRBV7-9
clone size: -
CDR3 protein: CASTGGVGNSPLHF
CDR3 DNA: TGTGCCAGCACAGGGGGAGTAGGGAATTCACCCCTCCACTTT

J gene: TRBJ2-1
D gene: -
V gene: TRBV7-6
clone size: -
CDR3 protein: CASSLDRASEQFF
CDR3 DNA: TGTGCCAGCAGCTTAGACAGGGCTTCTGAGCAGTTCTTC

J gene: TRBJ1-1
D gene: -
V gene: TRBV5-3
clone size: once
CDR3 protein: CARSLVGALEAFF
CDR3 DNA: TGTGCCAGAAGCTTGGTGGGGGCTCTTGAAGCTTTCTTT

J gene: TRBJ2-7
D gene: TRBD2
V gene: TRBV7-3
clone size: once
CDR3 protein: CASSTRGGSAYEQYF
CDR3 DNA: TGTGCCAGCAGCACCCGGGGGGGGTCGGCCTACGAGCAGTACTTC

J gene: TRBJ2-7
D gene: TRBD2
V gene: TRBV2
clone size: -
CDR3 protein: CASSQLAGSPEQYF
CDR3 DNA: TGTGCCAGCAGTCAACTAGCGGGTTCACCCGAGCAGTACTTC

J gene: TRBJ2-5
D gene: -
V gene: TRBV21-1
clone size: -
CDR3 protein: CASTLGTAGYQETQYF
CDR3 DNA: TGTGCCAGCACACTGGGGACCGCGGGGTACCAAGAGACCCAGTACTTC

J gene: TRBJ2-4
D gene: TRBD2
V gene: TRBV29-1
clone size: -
CDR3 protein: CSVVGLAVIQYF
CDR3 DNA: TGCAGCGTTGTAGGGCTAGCGGTCATTCAGTACTTC

J gene: TRBJ1-5
D gene: TRBD1
V gene: TRBV7-8
clone size: -
CDR3 protein: CASSSRGRRGGPQHF
CDR3 DNA: TGTGCCAGCAGCTCCAGGGGGAGACGGGGAGGGCCCCAGCATTTT

J gene: TRBJ2-1
D gene: -
V gene: TRBV5-4
clone size: -
CDR3 protein: CASSSLADLGNEQFF
CDR3 DNA: TGTGCCAGCAGCTCATTAGCCGACTTAGGCAATGAGCAGTTCTTC

J gene: TRBJ2-7
D gene: -
V gene: TRBV10-3
clone size: -
CDR3 protein: CAISDNYEQYF
CDR3 DNA: TGTGCCATCAGTGACAACTACGAGCAGTACTTC

J gene: TRBJ2-1
D gene: TRBD2
V gene: TRBV2
clone size: -
CDR3 protein: CASRVAGGSYNEQFF
CDR3 DNA: TGTGCCAGCAGGGTAGCGGGGGGTTCCTACAATGAGCAGTTCTTC

J gene: TRBJ2-3
D gene: TRBD2
V gene: TRBV29-1
clone size: -
CDR3 protein: CSVEGLKTSGGMGDTQYF
CDR3 DNA: TGCAGCGTTGAAGGACTCAAGACTAGCGGGGGGATGGGAGATACGCAGTATTTT

J gene: TRBJ1-1
D gene: -
V gene: TRBV2
clone size: -
CDR3 protein: CASSQRLSGTEAFF
CDR3 DNA: TGTGCCAGCAGCCAAAGACTATCGGGCACTGAAGCTTTCTTT

J gene: TRBJ2-5
D gene: -
V gene: TRBV7-8
clone size: -
CDR3 protein: CASSPPGTHQETQYF
CDR3 DNA: TGTGCCAGCAGCCCACCCGGGACTCACCAAGAGACCCAGTACTTC

J gene: TRBJ2-5
D gene: TRBD2
V gene: TRBV2
clone size: -
CDR3 protein: CAGGTQETQYF
CDR3 DNA: TGTGCGGGGGGGACCCAAGAGACCCAGTACTTC